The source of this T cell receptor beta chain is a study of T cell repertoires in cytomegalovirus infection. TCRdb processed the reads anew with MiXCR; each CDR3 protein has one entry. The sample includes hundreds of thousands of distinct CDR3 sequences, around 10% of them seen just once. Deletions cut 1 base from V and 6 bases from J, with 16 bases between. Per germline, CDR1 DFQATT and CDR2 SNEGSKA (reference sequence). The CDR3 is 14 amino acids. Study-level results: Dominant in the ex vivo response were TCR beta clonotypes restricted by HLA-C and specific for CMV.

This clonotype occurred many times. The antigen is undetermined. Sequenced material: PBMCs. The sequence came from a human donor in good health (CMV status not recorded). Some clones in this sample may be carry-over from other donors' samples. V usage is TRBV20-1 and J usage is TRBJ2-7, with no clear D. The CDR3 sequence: CSARVRNSYSEQYV. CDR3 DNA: TGCAGTGCTAGAGTACGGAACAGCTATAGCGAGCAGTACGTC.